This TCR beta chain was sequenced in a study of T cell repertoires in cytomegalovirus infection. Study results and caveats: Summed public TCR beta family frequency identified CMV carriers bearing the relevant HLA. HLA-C-restricted, CMV-specific TCR beta clonotypes were dominant ex vivo.

V was clipped by 4 bases and J by 5 bases, with 15 bases between them. The germline V gene has CDR1 SGHRS and CDR2 YFSETQ. The CDR3 runs to 14 residues. A remark on this clonotype: Antigen unknown.

Each CDR3 protein is one row after TCRdb ran MiXCR on the reads. The sample has about 240,000 distinct CDR3 sequences, more than 9% seen once; the top ten hold 1.5% to 2%. The sequenced sample was PBMCs. The source is a human donor in good health (CMV status not recorded). Some clones in this sample may be carry-over from other donors' samples. J is TRBJ1-1 and V is TRBV5-1, with a weak D call TRBD1 (6 bases). The CDR3 is CASSPLQGTTEAFF. CDR3 sequence (DNA): TGCGCCAGCAGCCCCTTACAGGGAACTACTGAAGCTTTCTTT.